This TCR beta chain was sequenced for a study of blood T cell repertoires in COVID-19. The overall study: COVID-19 samples from acute and convalescent phases originated in the United States, Italy and Spain.

In germline, CDR1 is MDHEN, CDR2 SYDVKM. The CDR3 extends over 16 amino acids. Trimming pared 3 bases from V and 4 bases from J, leaving 15 bases between. How the authors handled the data: Amplification with reference gene primers provided the estimates of nucleated cell counts. Sequenced by immunoSEQ multiplex PCR; TCRdb stores in-frame clones only, minus some. V and J calls and clone size are given by that table; D and trimming were obtained from the DNA. This table holds about 220,000 clones, more than 65% found once. The clonotype originates from a woman in her twenties or thirties who had recovered from COVID-19. This rearrangement joins TRBV28 to TRBJ1-4; D perhaps matches TRBD1 (5 bases). The sequenced material came from peripheral blood. The CDR3, as DNA: TGTGCCAGCAGTTTTTCACGGGGGGACGGTAATGAAAAACTGTTTTTT. The encoded protein is CASSFSRGDGNEKLFF.